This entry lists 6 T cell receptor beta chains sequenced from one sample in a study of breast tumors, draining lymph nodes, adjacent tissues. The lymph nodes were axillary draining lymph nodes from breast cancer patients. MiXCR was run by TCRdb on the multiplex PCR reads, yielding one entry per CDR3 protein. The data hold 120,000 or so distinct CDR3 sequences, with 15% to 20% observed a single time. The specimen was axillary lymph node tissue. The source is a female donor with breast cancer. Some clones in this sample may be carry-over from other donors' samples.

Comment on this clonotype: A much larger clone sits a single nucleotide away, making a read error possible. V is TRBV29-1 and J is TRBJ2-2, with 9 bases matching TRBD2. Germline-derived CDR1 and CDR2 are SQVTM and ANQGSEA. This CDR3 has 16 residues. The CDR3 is CSIEGAGGPITGELFF. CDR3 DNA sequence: TGCAGCATTGAAGGGGCGGGGGGGCCGATCACCGGGGAGCTGTTTTTT.

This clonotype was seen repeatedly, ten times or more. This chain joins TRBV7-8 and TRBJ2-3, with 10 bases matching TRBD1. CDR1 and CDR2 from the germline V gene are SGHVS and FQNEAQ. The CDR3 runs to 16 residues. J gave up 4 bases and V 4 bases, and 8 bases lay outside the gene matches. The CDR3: CASSSGGTGVADTQYF. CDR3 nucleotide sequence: TGTGCCAGCAGCTCAGGTGGGACAGGGGTCGCAGATACGCAGTATTTT.

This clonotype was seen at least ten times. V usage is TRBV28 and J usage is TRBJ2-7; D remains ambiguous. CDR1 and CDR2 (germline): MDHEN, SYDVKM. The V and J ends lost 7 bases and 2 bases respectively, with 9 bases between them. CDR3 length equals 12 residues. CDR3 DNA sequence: TGTGCCAGCACCTCGAGCGCCTACGAGCAGTACTTC. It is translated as CASTSSAYEQYF.

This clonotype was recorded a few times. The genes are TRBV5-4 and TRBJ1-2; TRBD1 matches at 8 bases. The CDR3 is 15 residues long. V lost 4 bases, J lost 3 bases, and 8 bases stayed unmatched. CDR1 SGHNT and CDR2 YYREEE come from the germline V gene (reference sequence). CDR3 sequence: CASSRQPGGDYGYTF. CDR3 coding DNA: TGTGCCAGCAGCCGTCAACCAGGGGGCGACTATGGCTACACCTTC.

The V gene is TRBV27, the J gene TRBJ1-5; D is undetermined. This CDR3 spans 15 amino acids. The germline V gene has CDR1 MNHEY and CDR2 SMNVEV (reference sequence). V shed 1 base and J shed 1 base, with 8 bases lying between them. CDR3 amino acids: CASSLFAQSNQPQHF. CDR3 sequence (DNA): TGTGCCAGCAGTTTATTTGCACAGAGCAATCAGCCCCAGCATTTT.

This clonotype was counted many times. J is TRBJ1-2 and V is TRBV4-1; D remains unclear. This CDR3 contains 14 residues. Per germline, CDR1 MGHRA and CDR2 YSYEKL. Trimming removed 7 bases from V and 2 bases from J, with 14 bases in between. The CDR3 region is CASKTGLWNYGYTF. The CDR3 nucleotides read TGCGCCAGCAAAACGGGTCTTTGGAACTATGGCTACACCTTC.